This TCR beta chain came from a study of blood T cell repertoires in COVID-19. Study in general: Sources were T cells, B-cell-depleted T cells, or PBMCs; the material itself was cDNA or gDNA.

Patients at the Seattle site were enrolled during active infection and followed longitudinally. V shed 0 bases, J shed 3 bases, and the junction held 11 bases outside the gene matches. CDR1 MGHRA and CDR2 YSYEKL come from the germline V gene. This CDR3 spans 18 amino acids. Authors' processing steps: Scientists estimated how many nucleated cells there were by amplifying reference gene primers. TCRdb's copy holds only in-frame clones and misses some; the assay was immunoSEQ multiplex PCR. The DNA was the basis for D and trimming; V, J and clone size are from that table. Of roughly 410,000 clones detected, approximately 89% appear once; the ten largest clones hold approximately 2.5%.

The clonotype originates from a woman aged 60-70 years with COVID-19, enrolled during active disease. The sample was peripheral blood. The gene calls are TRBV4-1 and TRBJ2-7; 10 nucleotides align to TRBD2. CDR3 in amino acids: CASSQEAIAGGRIYEQYF. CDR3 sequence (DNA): TGCGCCAGCAGCCAAGAGGCAATAGCGGGGGGCCGGATCTACGAGCAGTACTTC.